The T cell receptor (beta chain) under discussion was sequenced for a study of T cells after yellow fever vaccination. The study, taken as a whole, reports: By day 5 rather than day 15, the secondary response had peaked, though it was weaker. The study re-detected most primary-vaccination clones after the booster (about 96% CD4, 88% CD8).

The ends lost 6 bases at V and 7 bases at J; junction bases unmatched: 5. The CDR3 consists of 12 residues. Remarks on this clonotype: Its specificity is unknown.

Via MiXCR, TCRdb re-called the 5' RACE reads, giving one row per CDR3 protein. Of about 400,000 distinct CDR3 sequences listed, roughly 10% are singletons. The TCR sequence derives from a man aged 18 to 29 who received the YFV17D yellow fever vaccine. The chain recombines TRBV12-3 or TRBV12-4 with TRBJ2-5, with 7 bases identical to TRBD2. Here the sequenced sample was PBMCs, taken on the day of the first yellow fever vaccination. The CDR3 loop is CASRGGTPTQYF. The DNA of the CDR3 is TGTGCCAGCAGGGGGGGGACTCCGACCCAGTACTTC.